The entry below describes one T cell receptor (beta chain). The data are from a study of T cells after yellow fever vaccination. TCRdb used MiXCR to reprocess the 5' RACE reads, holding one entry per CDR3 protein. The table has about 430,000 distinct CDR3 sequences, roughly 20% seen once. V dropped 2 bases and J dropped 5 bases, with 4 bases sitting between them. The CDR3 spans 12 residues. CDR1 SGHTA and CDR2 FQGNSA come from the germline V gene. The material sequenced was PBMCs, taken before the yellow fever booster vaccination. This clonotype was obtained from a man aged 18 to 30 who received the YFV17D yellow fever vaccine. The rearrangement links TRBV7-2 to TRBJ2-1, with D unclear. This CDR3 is CASSLRDNEQFF. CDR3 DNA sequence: TGTGCCAGCAGCTTACGGGACAATGAGCAGTTCTTC.